This is a list of T cell receptor beta chains from one sample in a study of human T cells and chemical hapten exposure. TCRdb reprocessed the RACE reads via MiXCR and lists one record per CDR3 protein. The sample contains about 98,000 distinct CDR3 sequences, 10% to 13% of which appear only once. This specimen consisted of whole blood, obtained in connection with sensitization to the hapten diphenylcyclopropenone (DPC). The receptors here all came from a woman aged 55-69 years with alopecia areata. Some clones in this sample may be carry-over from other donors' samples. The CDR3 runs from the conserved cysteine through the conserved F or W. The D gene is left open where the match is weak. The listing skips clone size in some rows; elsewhere it reads once, few, many or a size class.

V gene,D gene,clone size,J gene,CDR3 DNA,CDR3 protein
TRBV12-3/TRBV12-4,.,many,TRBJ2-7,TGTGCCAGCAGGCCCGTGGGGTCCTACGAGCAGTACTTC,CASRPVGSYEQYF
TRBV7-2,.,.,TRBJ2-3,TGTGCCAGCAGTATAGATACGCAGTATTTT,CASSIDTQYF
TRBV5-1,.,many,TRBJ2-1,TGCGCCAGCAGCTTGACGGGGCAGGACAATGAGCAGTTCTTC,CASSLTGQDNEQFF
TRBV28,TRBD1,.,TRBJ2-7,TGTGCCAGCAGTCCTATGACAGGGCACTCCTACGAGCAGTACTTC,CASSPMTGHSYEQYF
TRBV5-1,TRBD1,.,TRBJ2-4,TGCGCCAGCAGCTTTGGACAGGGGGGCATTCAGTACTTC,CASSFGQGGIQYF
TRBV4-1,TRBD2,few,TRBJ2-2,TGCGCCAGCAGCCAAGAATTGCGGGGGGCGAACACCGGGGAGCTGTTTTTT,CASSQELRGANTGELFF
TRBV12-3/TRBV12-4,.,.,TRBJ1-3,TGTGCTAGAGGGAGCTCTGGAAACACCATATATTTT,CARGSSGNTIYF
TRBV27,TRBD1,few,TRBJ1-5,TGTGCCAGCAGCGGACAGGGGGGAGTTCAGCCCCAGCATTTT,CASSGQGGVQPQHF
TRBV10-3,.,many,TRBJ2-1,TGTGCCATCAGTGAGTCGAATAGGGGTGAGCAGTTCTTC,CAISESNRGEQFF
TRBV12-3/TRBV12-4,.,many,TRBJ2-7,TGTGCCAGCAGTCCCGGAGGGACAGTTCCTAACGAGCAGTACTTC,CASSPGGTVPNEQYF
TRBV20-1,TRBD1,.,TRBJ1-2,TGCAGTGCTTCCGACAGGGCTAACTATGGCTACACCTTC,CSASDRANYGYTF
TRBV5-1,.,few,TRBJ1-6,TGCGCCAGCAGCTTGTTCTGGGGTTCACCCCTCCACTTT,CASSLFWGSPLHF
TRBV3-1,.,.,TRBJ1-1,TGTGCCAGCAGCCTCACCTCCACCCGGGCCCGGGGGTCAGAAGCTTTCTTT,CASSLTSTRARGSEAFF
TRBV27,TRBD2,many,TRBJ2-2,TGTGCCAGCAGTTTATCACCCGGGGGGACCGGGGAGCTGTTTTTT,CASSLSPGGTGELFF